The T cell receptor (beta chain) described here comes from a study of shared clonotypes between healthy human individuals. Measured with immunoSEQ multiplex PCR; TCRdb has only the in-frame clones, and not every one. Of about 470,000 clones in the sample, 75% to 85% are singletons; the top ten hold about 12%. The V gene lost 1 base and the J gene lost 4 bases, with 17 bases spanning the gap. This CDR3 has 17 amino acids. CDR1 is SGHNT and CDR2 is YENEEA in the germline V gene. V is TRBV11-3 and J is TRBJ2-1, with D maybe TRBD1 (5 bases). The TCR originated in a woman in her forties in good health. Some clones in this sample may be carry-over from other donors' samples. What was sequenced was PBMCs. The CDR3 DNA reads TGTGCCAGCAGCTTAGTAACAGGTTCAATTGGGTACAATGAGCAGTTCTTC. Residues: CASSLVTGSIGYNEQFF.